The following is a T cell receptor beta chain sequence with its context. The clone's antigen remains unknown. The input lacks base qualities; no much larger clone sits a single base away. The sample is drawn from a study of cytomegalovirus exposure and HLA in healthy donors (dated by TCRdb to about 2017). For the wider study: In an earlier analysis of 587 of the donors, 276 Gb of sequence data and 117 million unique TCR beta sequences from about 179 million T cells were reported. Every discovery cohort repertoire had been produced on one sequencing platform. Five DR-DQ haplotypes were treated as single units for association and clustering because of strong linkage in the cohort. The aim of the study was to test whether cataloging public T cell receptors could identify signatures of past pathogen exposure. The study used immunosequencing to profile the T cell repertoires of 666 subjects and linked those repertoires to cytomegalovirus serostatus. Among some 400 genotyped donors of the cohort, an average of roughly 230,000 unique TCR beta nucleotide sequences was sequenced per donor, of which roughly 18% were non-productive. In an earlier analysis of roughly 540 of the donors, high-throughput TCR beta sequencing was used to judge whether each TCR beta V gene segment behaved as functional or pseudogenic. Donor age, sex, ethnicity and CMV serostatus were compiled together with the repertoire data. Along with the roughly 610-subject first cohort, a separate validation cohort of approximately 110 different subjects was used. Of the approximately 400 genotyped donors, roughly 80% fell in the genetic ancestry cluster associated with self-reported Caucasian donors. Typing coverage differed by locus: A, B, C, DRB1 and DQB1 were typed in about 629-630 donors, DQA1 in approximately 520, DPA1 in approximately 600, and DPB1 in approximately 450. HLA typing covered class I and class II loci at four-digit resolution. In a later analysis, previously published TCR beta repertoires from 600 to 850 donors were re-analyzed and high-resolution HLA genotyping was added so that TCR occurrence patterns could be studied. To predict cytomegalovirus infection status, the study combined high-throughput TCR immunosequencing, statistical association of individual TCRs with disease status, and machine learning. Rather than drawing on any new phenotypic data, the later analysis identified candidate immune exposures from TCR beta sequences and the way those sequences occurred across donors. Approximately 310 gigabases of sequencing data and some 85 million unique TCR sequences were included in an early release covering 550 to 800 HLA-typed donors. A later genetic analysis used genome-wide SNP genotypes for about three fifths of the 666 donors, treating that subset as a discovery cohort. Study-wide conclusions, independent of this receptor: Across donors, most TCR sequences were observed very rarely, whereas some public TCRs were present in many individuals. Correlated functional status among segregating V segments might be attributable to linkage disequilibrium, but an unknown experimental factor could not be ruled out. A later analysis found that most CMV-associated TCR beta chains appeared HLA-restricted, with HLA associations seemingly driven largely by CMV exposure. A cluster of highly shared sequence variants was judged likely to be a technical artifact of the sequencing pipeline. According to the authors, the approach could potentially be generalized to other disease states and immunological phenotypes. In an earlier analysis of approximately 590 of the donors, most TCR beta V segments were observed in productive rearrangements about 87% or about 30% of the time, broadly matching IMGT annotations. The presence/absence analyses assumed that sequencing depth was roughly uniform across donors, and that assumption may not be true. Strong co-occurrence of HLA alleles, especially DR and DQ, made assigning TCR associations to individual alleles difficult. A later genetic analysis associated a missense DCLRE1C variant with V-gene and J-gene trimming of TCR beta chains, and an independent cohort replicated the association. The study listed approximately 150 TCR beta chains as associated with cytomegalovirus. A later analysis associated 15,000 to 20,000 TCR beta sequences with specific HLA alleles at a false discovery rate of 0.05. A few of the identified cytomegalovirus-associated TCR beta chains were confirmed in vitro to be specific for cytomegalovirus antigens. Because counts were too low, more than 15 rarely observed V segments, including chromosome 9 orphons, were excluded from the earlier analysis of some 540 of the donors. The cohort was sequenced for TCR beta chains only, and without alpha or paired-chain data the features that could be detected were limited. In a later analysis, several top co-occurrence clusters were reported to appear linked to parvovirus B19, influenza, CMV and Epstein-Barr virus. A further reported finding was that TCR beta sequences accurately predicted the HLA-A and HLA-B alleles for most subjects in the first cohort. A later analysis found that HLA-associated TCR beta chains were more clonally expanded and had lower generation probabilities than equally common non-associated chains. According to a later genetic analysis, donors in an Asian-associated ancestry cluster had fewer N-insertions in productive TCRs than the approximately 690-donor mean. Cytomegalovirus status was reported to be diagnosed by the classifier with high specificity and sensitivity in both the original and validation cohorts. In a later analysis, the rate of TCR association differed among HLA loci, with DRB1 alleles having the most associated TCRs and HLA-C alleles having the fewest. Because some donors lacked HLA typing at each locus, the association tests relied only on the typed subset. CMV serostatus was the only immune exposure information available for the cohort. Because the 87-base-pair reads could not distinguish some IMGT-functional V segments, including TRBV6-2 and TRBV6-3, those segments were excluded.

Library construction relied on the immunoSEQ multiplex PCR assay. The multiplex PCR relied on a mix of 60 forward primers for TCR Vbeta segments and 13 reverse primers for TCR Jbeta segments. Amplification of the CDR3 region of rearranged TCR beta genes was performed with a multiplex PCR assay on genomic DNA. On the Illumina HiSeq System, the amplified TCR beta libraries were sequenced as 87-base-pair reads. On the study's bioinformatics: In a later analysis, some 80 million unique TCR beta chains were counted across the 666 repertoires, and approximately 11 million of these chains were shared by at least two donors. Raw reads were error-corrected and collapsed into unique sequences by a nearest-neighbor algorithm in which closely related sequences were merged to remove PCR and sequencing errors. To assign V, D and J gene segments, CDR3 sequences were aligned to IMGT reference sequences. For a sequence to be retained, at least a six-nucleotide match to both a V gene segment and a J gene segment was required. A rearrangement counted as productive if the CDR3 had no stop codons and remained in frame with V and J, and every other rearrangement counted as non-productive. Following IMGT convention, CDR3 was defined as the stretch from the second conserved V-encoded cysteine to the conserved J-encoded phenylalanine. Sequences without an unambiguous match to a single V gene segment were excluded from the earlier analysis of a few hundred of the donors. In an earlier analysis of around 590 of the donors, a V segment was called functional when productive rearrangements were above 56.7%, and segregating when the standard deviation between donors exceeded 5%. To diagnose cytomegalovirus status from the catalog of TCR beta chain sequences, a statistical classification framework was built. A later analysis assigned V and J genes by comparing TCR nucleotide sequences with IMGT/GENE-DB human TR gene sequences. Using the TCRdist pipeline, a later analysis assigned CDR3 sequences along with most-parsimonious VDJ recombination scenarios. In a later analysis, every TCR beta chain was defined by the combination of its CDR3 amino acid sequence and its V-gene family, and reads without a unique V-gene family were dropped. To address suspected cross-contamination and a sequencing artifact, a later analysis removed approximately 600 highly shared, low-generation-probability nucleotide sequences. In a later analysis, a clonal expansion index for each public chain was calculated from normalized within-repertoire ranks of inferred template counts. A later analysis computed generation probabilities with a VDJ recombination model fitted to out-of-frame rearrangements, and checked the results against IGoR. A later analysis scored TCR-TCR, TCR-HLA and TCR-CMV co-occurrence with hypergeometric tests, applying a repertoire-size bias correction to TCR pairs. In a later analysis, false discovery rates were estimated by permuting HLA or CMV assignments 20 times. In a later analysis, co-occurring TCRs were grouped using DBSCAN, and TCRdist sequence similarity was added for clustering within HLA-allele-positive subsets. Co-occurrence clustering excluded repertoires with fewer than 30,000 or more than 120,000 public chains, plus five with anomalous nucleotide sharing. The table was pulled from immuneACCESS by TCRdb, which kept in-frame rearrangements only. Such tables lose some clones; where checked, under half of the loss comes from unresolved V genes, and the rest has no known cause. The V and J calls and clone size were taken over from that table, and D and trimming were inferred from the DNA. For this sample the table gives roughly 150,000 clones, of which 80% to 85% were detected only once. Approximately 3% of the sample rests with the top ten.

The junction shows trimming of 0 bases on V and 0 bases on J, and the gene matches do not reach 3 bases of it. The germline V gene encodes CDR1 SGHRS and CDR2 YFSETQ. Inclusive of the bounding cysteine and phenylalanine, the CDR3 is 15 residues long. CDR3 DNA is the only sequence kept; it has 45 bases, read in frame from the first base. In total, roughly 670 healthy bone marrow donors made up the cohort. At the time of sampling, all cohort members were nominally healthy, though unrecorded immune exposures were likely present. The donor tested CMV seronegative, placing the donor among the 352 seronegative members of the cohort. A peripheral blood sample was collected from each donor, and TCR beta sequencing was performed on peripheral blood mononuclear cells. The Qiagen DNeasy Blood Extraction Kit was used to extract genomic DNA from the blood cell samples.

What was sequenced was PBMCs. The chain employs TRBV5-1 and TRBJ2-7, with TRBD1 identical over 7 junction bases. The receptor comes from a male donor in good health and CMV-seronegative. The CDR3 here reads CASSLATGDSYEQYF. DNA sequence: TGCGCCAGCAGCTTGGCCACAGGGGACTCCTACGAGCAGTACTTC.